The T cell receptor (beta chain) described here comes from a study of T cells after yellow fever vaccination (dated by TCRdb to between 2019 and 2020). About the investigation overall: The SMART-Seq v4 Ultra Low Input RNA kit was used to prepare libraries from fractions with low cell numbers. Blood was drawn at multiple timepoints before and after primary and secondary immunization, with bulk PBMC replicates and cell subsets isolated. Two healthy male donors made up the cohort, one aged 18 to 29 years and the other aged 30 to 40 years. To track T-cell clones before and after primary and booster YFV17D yellow fever vaccination, bulk TCR alpha and beta repertoires were sequenced longitudinally. Study-wide conclusions, independent of this receptor: Compared with the primary T-cell response, the secondary T-cell response was faster but weaker, reaching its peak on day 5 rather than on day 15. Because abundant contaminating clonotypes from the bulk population could be contained in FACS-sorted repertoires, computational filtering was required. Most clones expanded after primary vaccination were re-detected after the booster (96% of CD4 and roughly 85% of CD8), suggesting broad memory maintenance. Because the study included only a couple of donors, the extent to which the findings can be generalized is limited. A small share of clonotypes was detected in both CD4 and CD8 compartments, with the overlap likely arising from convergent recombination.

This clonotype came up a few times. Which antigen it targets is not known. Within one base of it there is no much larger clone, and no base qualities were kept. Sample treatment or condition, as interpreted from the label and publication: live attenuated yellow fever vaccine strain. A standard Ficoll-Paque protocol was used to isolate PBMCs from peripheral blood. Dynabeads CD4 and CD8 positive selection kits were used to isolate CD4 and CD8 T-cell fractions. TriZol was used to extract RNA from bulk PBMCs, CD4 and CD8 fractions, and dextramer-positive and dextramer-negative fractions. Synthesis of TCR cDNA relied on 5'RACE template switching, a step that introduced a universal primer site along with unique molecular identifiers. Priming for cDNA synthesis came from both the TCR alpha and TCR beta constant segments. Libraries were amplified in two PCR steps, with sample barcodes and sequencing adapters added in the second step. Sequencing of the libraries was done on either Illumina HiSeq 2500 (2x100 bp) or NovaSeq (2x150 bp). The authors' analysis ran thus. MIGEC handled demultiplexing of reads and collapsing into UMI consensus sequences, while MiXCR performed V(D)J alignment. Clonotypes responding to the vaccine were identified with edgeR on replicate PBMC samples, with the criteria of FDR below 0.01 and a log2 fold change above 5 up to day 15. Each bulk clonotype received a CD4 or CD8 identity based on whether the sequenced CD4 or CD8 repertoire contained that clonotype at higher abundance. In-frame beta chains were kept once TCRdb had trimmed the public reads at Q25 with fastp and called clones with MiXCR. Rows are unified per CDR3 protein, each entry keeping the most common DNA and genes. TCRdb's processing, not the authors' own work, is the source of the V and J calls. The sample yields about 73,000 distinct CDR3 sequences; roughly 7.7% were counted once. The ten largest clones take up 41% of the sample.

The germline V gene yields SGHAT for CDR1 and FQNNGV for CDR2. The CDR3 runs 13 amino acids, cysteine and phenylalanine included. Of all the DNA, just the CDR3 is kept, 39 bases in frame from base 1. Trimming takes 5 bases off V and 3 bases off J; junction bases not matched to a gene: 4. This clonotype was sampled from a man younger than 40 who received the YFV17D yellow fever vaccine. The source was CD8+ T cells sorted from PBMCs, collected on the day of the yellow fever booster vaccination. The rearrangement combines TRBV11-2 with TRBJ2-7; 7 junctional bases match TRBD2. The nucleotide sequence is TGTGCCAGCAGCCGAGGGACTAACTACGAGCAGTACTTC. It encodes CASSRGTNYEQYF.